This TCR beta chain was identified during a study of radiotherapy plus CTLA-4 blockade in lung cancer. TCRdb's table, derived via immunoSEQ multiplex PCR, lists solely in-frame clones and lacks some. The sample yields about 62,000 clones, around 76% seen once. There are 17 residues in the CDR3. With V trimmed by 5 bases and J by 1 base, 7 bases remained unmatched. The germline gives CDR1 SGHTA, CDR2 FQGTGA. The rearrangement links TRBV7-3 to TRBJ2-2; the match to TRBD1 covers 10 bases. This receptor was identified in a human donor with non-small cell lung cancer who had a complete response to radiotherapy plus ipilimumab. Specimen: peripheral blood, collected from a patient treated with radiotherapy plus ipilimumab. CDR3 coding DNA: TGTGCCAGCAGCCCCCGGGACAGGGGAAAGAACACCGGGGAGCTGTTTTTT. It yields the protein CASSPRDRGKNTGELFF. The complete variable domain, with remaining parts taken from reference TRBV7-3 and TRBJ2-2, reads GAGVSQTPSNKVTEKGKYVELRCDPISGHTALYWYRQSLGQGPEFLIYFQGTGAADDSGLPNDRFFAVRPEGSVSTLKIQRTERGDSAVYLCASSPRDRGKNTGELFFGEGSRLTVL.